This is a list of T cell receptor beta chains from one sample in a study of CXCR3-negative and CXCR3-positive naive CD8 T cells. Using the 5' RACE reads, TCRdb records one entry per CDR3 protein without DNA. In all, the sample yields some 66,000 distinct CDR3 sequences. Material: naive CXCR3- CD8+ T cells from blood. Receptor source: a human donor in good health. Some clones in this sample may be carry-over from other donors' samples. Each CDR3 is given with its conserved first and last residue.

j_call,v_call,cdr3_aa
TRBJ1-1,TRBV4-3,CASSQEITGARGTEAFF
TRBJ2-1,TRBV5-1,CASSTVSSYNEQFF
TRBJ2-5,TRBV15,CATSSTGGPGETQYF
TRBJ1-5,TRBV28,CASGGRVSNQPQHF
TRBJ2-7,TRBV5-4,CASSLVGGYYEQYF
TRBJ2-7,TRBV7-2,CASSTRRGATSSSYEQYF
TRBJ1-1,TRBV11-2,CASSARRTEAFF
TRBJ2-7,TRBV5-1,CASSPRIGGEQYF
TRBJ2-1,TRBV29-1,CSVRTGRADPYEQFF
TRBJ2-1,TRBV16,CASGDRADEQFF
TRBJ1-5,TRBV12-3/TRBV12-4,CASSSNQPQHF
TRBJ2-1,TRBV7-2,CASSYAGAPDEQFF
TRBJ2-7,TRBV20-1,CSARHADRGYEQYF
TRBJ2-5,TRBV7-9,CASEQGSQETQYF